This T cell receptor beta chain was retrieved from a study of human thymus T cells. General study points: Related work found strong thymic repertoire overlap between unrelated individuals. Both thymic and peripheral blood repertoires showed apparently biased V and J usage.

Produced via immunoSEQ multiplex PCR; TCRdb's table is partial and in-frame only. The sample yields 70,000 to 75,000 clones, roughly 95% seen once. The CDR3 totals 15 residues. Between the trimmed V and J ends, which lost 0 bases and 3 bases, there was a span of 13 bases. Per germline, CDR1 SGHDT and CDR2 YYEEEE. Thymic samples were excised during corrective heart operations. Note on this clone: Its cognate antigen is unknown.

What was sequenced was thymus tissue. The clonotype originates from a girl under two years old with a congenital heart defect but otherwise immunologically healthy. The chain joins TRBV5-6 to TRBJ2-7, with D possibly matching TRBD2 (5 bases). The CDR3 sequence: CASSLEQMGSYEQYF. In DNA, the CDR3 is TGTGCCAGCAGCTTGGAACAGATGGGGAGCTACGAGCAGTACTTC.